This TCR beta chain was recorded in a study of CD8+CD57+ T cells in acquired aplastic anemia. Whole-study context: Sorted CD4+ and CD8+ cells gave an average of about 3.4 ug of DNA.

General observations from the study: Between patients and controls, approximately 29 CD8+ CDR3 sequences were found in common.

The CDR3 runs to 17 residues. Trimming at V came to 5 bases and at J to 2 bases, leaving 14 bases not matched to a gene. Germline CDR1 and CDR2: MNHEY and SMNVEV (reference sequence). Before being chosen for sequencing, patients had shown CD8+CD57+ cell expansion by flow cytometry. Genomic DNA was employed as the template in profiling TCR beta VDJ and CDR3. TCRdb ran MiXCR on the reads and lists one entry per CDR3 protein. The sample yields over 150,000 distinct CDR3 sequences, around 63% seen once. This clonotype was seen many times. Its antigen is unidentified. The sequence was collected from a human donor with aplastic anemia. The rearrangement joins TRBV27 to TRBJ2-7, with 8 nucleotides matching TRBD1. What was sequenced was sorted CD4+, CD8+, or CD8+CD57+ T cells (not recorded which) from PBMCs. CDR3 region: CASSPPFGQGTAYEQYF. The CDR3 nucleotides read TGTGCCAGCAGTCCACCGTTCGGACAGGGTACTGCCTACGAGCAGTACTTC.